This entry lists 15 T cell receptor beta chains sequenced from one sample in a study of T cell responses to AZD1222 COVID-19 vaccine. Produced via immunoSEQ multiplex PCR; TCRdb's table is partial and in-frame only. The sample has approximately 170,000 clones, 80% to 90% seen once. The material sequenced was peripheral blood, taken on day 0 of AZD1222 vaccination. These receptors all stem from an adult in good health.

J is TRBJ2-3 and V is TRBV27, with D unresolved. Trimming removed 2 bases at V and 5 bases at J, with 11 bases between. The CDR3 has 14 amino acids. Germline CDR1 reads MNHEY; CDR2 reads SMNVEV (reference sequence). As DNA, the CDR3 is TGTGCCAGCAGTTTAACAGCCTTCCTAGATACGCAGTATTTT. Protein: CASSLTAFLDTQYF.

The rearrangement joins TRBV2 to TRBJ1-1, with TRBD1 identical over 8 bases. In germline, CDR1 is SNHLY, CDR2 FYNNEI. Trimming at V came to 10 bases and at J to 0 bases, leaving 13 bases not matched to a gene. CDR3 length: 16 amino acids. The CDR3 spells CATSRDGTGMNTEAFF. The CDR3 DNA follows: TGTGCCACCTCCCGAGATGGGACAGGTATGAACACTGAAGCTTTCTTT.

The gene calls are TRBV2 and TRBJ2-3; tentatively, D is TRBD2 (7 bases). Germline V gene data show CDR1 as SNHLY and CDR2 as FYNNEI. The V end lost 11 bases, the J end lost 5 bases, and 23 bases lay between the germline ends. This CDR3 spans 15 amino acids. CDR3 region: CAGGAQTFSGDTQYF. The CDR3 nucleotides are TGTGCCGGGGGGGCCCAAACTTTCTCGGGAGATACGCAGTATTTT.

This chain connects TRBV6-5 to TRBJ1-6, with D unclear. This CDR3 is 15 amino acids long. Germline CDR1 is MNHEY and CDR2 is SVGAGI. Trimming left V 8 bases short and J 0 bases short, with 11 bases between. The CDR3 here is CASFSPSSYNSPLHF. CDR3 bases: TGTGCCAGCTTTAGCCCGAGCTCCTATAATTCACCCCTCCACTTT.

The chain joins TRBV4-1 to TRBJ1-5; 8 nucleotides agree with TRBD1. The J segment lost 2 bases and the V segment lost 3 bases, leaving 6 bases of the junction unmatched. Germline V lookup: CDR1 MGHRA, CDR2 YSYEKL. This CDR3 is built from 16 residues. The CDR3 loop is CASSHGGTGGNQPQHF. CDR3 sequence (DNA): TGCGCCAGCAGCCACGGCGGGACAGGCGGCAATCAGCCCCAGCATTTT.

The chain employs TRBV2 and TRBJ1-3; TRBD1 agrees at 7 bases. Trimming at V came to 8 bases and at J to 9 bases, leaving 10 bases not matched to a gene. This CDR3 is 13 amino acids long. In germline, CDR1 is SNHLY, CDR2 FYNNEI. The CDR3 nucleotides read TGTGCCAGCGGACAGGAGGAGCTTAGCACCATATATTTT. This encodes CASGQEELSTIYF.

V and J are TRBV15 and TRBJ1-2, with 8 nucleotides matching TRBD1. The trim removed 0 bases at V and 7 bases at J, leaving 13 bases unmatched. Germline values: CDR1 LNHNV, CDR2 YYDKDF (reference sequence). The CDR3 is 17 amino acids. The CDR3 DNA reads as TGTGCCACCAGCAGAGATATAGTGGGGGGACAGGCTGGTGGCTACACCTTC. It codes for CATSRDIVGGQAGGYTF.

This clone was recorded once. The genes are TRBV19 and TRBJ2-5; D gene ambiguous. V was pared by 5 bases and J by 2 bases, with 3 bases between. CDR3 length equals 11 residues. CDR1 LNHDA and CDR2 SQIVND come from the germline V gene (reference sequence). The CDR3 region is CASSVQETQYF. CDR3 DNA sequence: TGTGCCAGTAGTGTACAAGAGACCCAGTACTTC.

The chain recombines TRBV10-3 with TRBJ1-5; D is perhaps TRBD1 (6 bases). Between the trimmed V and J ends, which lost 6 bases and 0 bases, there was a span of 12 bases. Germline V gene lookup returns CDR1 ENHRY and CDR2 SYGVKD. The CDR3 extends over 15 amino acids. Written as DNA, the CDR3 is TGTGCCATCAGAATGACAGGAGATAGCAATCAGCCCCAGCATTTT. Encoded protein: CAIRMTGDSNQPQHF.

The chain carries TRBV7-2 and TRBJ1-2; weak D call: TRBD1 (6 bases). The CDR3 consists of 16 residues. V dropped 0 bases and J dropped 8 bases, with 19 bases sitting between them. Germline CDR1 is SGHTA and CDR2 is FQGNSA. CDR3 region: CASSLAPDSGVRGYTF. The CDR3, as DNA: TGTGCCAGCAGCTTAGCTCCTGATTCAGGGGTGAGGGGCTACACCTTC.

The chain carries TRBV11-2 and TRBJ1-3, with 8 bases fitting TRBD1. The junction had 3 bases not matched to a gene; V was cut back by 5 bases and J by 0 bases. The germline CDR1 and CDR2 sequences are SGHAT and FQNNGV. The CDR3 length is 15 residues. CDR3 DNA sequence: TGTGCCAGCAGCCTGGACAGGGTCTCTGGAAACACCATATATTTT. Protein product: CASSLDRVSGNTIYF.

The chain carries TRBV7-8 and TRBJ1-1; D uncertain. This CDR3 has 14 residues. Germline V CDR1 and CDR2: SGHVS, FQNEAQ. V lost 10 bases and J 0 bases, leaving 15 bases between the germline ends. CDR3: CAIGDGRVNTEAFF. CDR3 coding DNA: TGTGCCATCGGAGATGGAAGGGTGAACACTGAAGCTTTCTTT.

The rearrangement uses TRBV9 and TRBJ2-5; the D call may be TRBD1 or TRBD2 (5 bases each). This CDR3 has 14 residues. Between the trimmed V and J ends, which lost 3 bases and 5 bases, there was a span of 14 bases. Germline CDR1 is SGDLS and CDR2 is YYNGEE. Written as DNA, the CDR3 is TGTGCCAGCAGCGCTGAGGGGAGCGCCGAGACCCAGTACTTC. This gives the protein CASSAEGSAETQYF.

The J gene is TRBJ2-3, the V gene TRBV27, with D possibly called TRBD1 or TRBD2 (5 bases each). Germline lookup yields CDR1 MNHEY and CDR2 SMNVEV (reference sequence). Trimming took 6 bases from V and 1 from J, leaving 11 bases between them. This CDR3 is 14 amino acids long. The CDR3 is CASRPGPRTDTQYF. The DNA of the CDR3 is TGTGCCAGCAGGCCGGGACCCCGCACAGATACGCAGTATTTT.

The CDR3 loop reads CASSLQLANEQFF. The CDR3 DNA reads as TGTGCCAGCAGTTTACAACTAGCGAATGAGCAGTTCTTC. V and J are TRBV27 and TRBJ2-1, with TRBD2 matching over 7 bases. Germline CDR1 is MNHEY and CDR2 is SMNVEV (reference sequence). The V gene end was trimmed by 2 bases and the J gene end by 7 bases; junction bases not matched to a gene: 2. This CDR3 is 13 amino acids long.